These 10 T cell receptor beta chains came from one sample sequenced in a study of blood T cell repertoires in COVID-19. Produced via immunoSEQ multiplex PCR; TCRdb's table is partial and in-frame only. Of some 410,000 clones listed, approximately 88% are singletons. Material for sequencing was PBMCs or T cells enriched from blood (not recorded which). The receptors derive from a woman in her 30s with acute COVID-19.

The chain combines TRBV7-2 with TRBJ2-1; 12 nucleotides line up with TRBD2. This CDR3 has 16 residues. The germline gives CDR1 SGHTA, CDR2 FQGNSA. V was pared by 5 bases and J by 5 bases, with 7 bases of the junction left unmatched. CDR3: CASSLASGGANNEQFF. CDR3 nucleotides: TGTGCCAGCAGCCTGGCTAGCGGGGGGGCCAACAATGAGCAGTTCTTC.

Worth noting for this clone: The identical CDR3 is also encoded by other nucleotide sequences in the sample. The chain employs TRBV29-1 and TRBJ2-7; 10 positions match TRBD1. CDR1 SQVTM and CDR2 ANQGSEA come from the germline V gene. V lost 6 bases to trimming and J lost 4 bases; unmatched junction nucleotides: 3. CDR3 length: 12 residues. Written as DNA, the CDR3 is TGCAGCGTAGTGGACAGGGGGTACGAGCAGTACTTC. This codes for CSVVDRGYEQYF.

This clone was seen only once. The chain is built from TRBV2 and TRBJ2-5, with 9 bases aligning to TRBD2. Per the germline V gene, CDR1 is SNHLY and CDR2 is FYNNEI. The CDR3 has 14 amino acids. The ends lost 8 bases at V and 5 bases at J; junction bases unmatched: 9. The CDR3 here is CASHLGTSRETQYF. The DNA of the CDR3 is TGTGCCAGCCACCTCGGGACTAGCAGGGAGACCCAGTACTTC.

This chain connects TRBV5-1 to TRBJ1-1, with 7 bases lining up with TRBD1. J was trimmed by 4 bases and V by 1 base; bases with no gene match: 7. The CDR3 consists of 15 residues. CDR1 SGHRS and CDR2 YFSETQ come from the germline V gene. The CDR3 DNA is TGCGCCAGCAGCTTGTACGACAGGGTGGGCACTGAAGCTTTCTTT. It specifies CASSLYDRVGTEAFF.

The V and J genes are TRBV2 and TRBJ2-7, with 10 bases that match TRBD2. V was clipped by 3 bases and J by 7 bases; unmatched bases: 6. The CDR3 runs 14 residues. Germline-derived CDR1 and CDR2 are SNHLY and FYNNEI. Here the CDR3 reads CASSEPAGGHEQYF. The DNA of the CDR3 is TGTGCCAGCAGTGAGCCAGCGGGGGGGCATGAGCAGTACTTC.

The chain has TRBV25-1 and TRBJ2-1; TRBD1 matches at 9 bases. V lost 3 bases and J lost 1; bases outside the gene matches: 10. The CDR3 has 18 amino acids. CDR1 and CDR2 from the germline V gene are MGHDK and SYGVNS. This CDR3 reads CASSDPTGGEKSYNEQFF. CDR3 DNA sequence: TGTGCCAGCAGTGATCCAACAGGGGGCGAGAAGTCCTACAATGAGCAGTTCTTC.

V is TRBV5-1 and J is TRBJ2-7, with 9 positions matching TRBD1. V was pared by 5 bases and J by 6 bases, with 15 bases of the junction left unmatched. This CDR3 spans 16 amino acids. Germline V gene lookup returns CDR1 SGHRS and CDR2 YFSETQ. CDR3 sequence: CASSPQTTGGRGEQYF. The CDR3 coding sequence is TGCGCCAGCAGTCCGCAAACGACAGGGGGTCGAGGCGAGCAGTACTTC.

The table lists this clone with a few counts. This chain uses TRBV24-1 with TRBJ1-1; unclear D gene. Germline V gene sequence: CDR1 KGHDR, CDR2 SFDVKD. V shed 5 bases and J shed 2 bases, with 14 bases lying between them. The length of the CDR3 is 15 residues. This CDR3 reads CATSGPRGGNTEAFF. CDR3 nucleotides: TGTGCCACCAGTGGGCCGCGGGGTGGAAACACTGAAGCTTTCTTT.

This chain joins TRBV10-3 and TRBJ1-5; D gene ambiguous. Trimming shortened V by 7 bases and J by 4 bases, and 20 bases separated the two germline ends. Looked up from germline, CDR1 is ENHRY and CDR2 is SYGVKD. This CDR3 comprises 16 residues. The CDR3 protein is CAITIIRRPGNQPQHF. In nucleotides, the CDR3 is TGTGCCATCACCATAATCCGGAGACCGGGGAATCAGCCCCAGCATTTT.

This clone came up a few times. The rearrangement joins TRBV7-3 to TRBJ2-7; 8 bases line up with TRBD1. Germline lookup yields CDR1 SGHTA and CDR2 FQGTGA. The CDR3 spans 13 residues. With V trimmed by 5 bases and J by 1 base, 1 base remained unmatched. The CDR3 sequence is CASSRDRSYEQYF. For the CDR3, the DNA is TGTGCCAGCAGCCGGGACAGGTCCTACGAGCAGTACTTC.